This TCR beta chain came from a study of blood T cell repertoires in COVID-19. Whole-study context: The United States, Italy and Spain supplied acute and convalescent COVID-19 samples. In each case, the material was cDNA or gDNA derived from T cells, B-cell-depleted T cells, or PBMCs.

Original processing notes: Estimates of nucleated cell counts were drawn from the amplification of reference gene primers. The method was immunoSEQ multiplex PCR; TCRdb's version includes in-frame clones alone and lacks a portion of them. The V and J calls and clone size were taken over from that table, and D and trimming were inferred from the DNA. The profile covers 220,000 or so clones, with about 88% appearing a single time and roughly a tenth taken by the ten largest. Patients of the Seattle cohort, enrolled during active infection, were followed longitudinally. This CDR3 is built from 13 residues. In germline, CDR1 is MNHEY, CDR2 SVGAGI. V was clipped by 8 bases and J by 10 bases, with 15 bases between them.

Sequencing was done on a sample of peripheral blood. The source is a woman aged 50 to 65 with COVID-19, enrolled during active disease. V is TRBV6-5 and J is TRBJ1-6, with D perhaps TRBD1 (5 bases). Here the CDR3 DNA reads TGTGCCAGCTTCGGAGGGGTGGGCTCACCCCTCCACTTT. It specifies CASFGGVGSPLHF.